These 3 T cell receptor beta chains share one sample of origin, sequenced in a study of cytomegalovirus exposure and HLA in healthy donors. Some clones are missing from TCRdb's copy, which holds only in-frame ones; the method was immunoSEQ multiplex PCR. Of approximately 160,000 clones in the sample, 86% were seen once. The specimen was PBMCs. Every receptor here comes from a woman aged 18-35 years in good health and CMV-seronegative.

The V and J genes are TRBV11-2 and TRBJ2-7; D is ambiguous. The germline V gene encodes CDR1 SGHAT and CDR2 FQNNGV. The CDR3 covers 11 residues. The V and J ends lost 4 bases and 7 bases respectively, with 8 bases between them. The CDR3 DNA sequence: TGTGCCAGCAGCTGGCTTGATGAGCAGTACTTC. Its translation: CASSWLDEQYF.

The gene calls are TRBV29-1 and TRBJ1-3; tentatively, D is TRBD1 (6 bases). V gave up 6 bases and J gave up 1 base, with 10 bases separating them. This CDR3 has 13 residues. Germline lookup yields CDR1 SQVTM and CDR2 ANQGSEA. The CDR3 DNA is TGCAGCGTCCTGGACAGTTCTGGAAACACCATATATTTT. Its translation: CSVLDSSGNTIYF.

This clone was seen ten or more times. V and J are TRBV30 and TRBJ1-2, with 8 bases identical to TRBD1. Germline assignment: CDR1 GTSNPN and CDR2 SVGIG (reference sequence). This CDR3 has 14 residues. V gave up 0 bases and J gave up 7 bases; unmatched junction bases: 7. CDR3 sequence (DNA): TGTGCCTGGAGTGTACAAACAGGGGGAGGTGGCTACACCTTC. Its translation is CAWSVQTGGGGYTF.